This entry features one TCR beta chain sequence. Its cognate antigen is unknown. The data derive from a study of T cells in Graves' hyperthyroidism and ophthalmopathy. General observations from the study: Most expanded thyroid clonotypes above 0.001 recurred in blood. Ophthalmopathy was model-predicted a median roughly 6.5 months pre-onset.

V trimming: 6 bases; J trimming: 5 bases; junction bases outside the gene matches: 10. Germline loops: CDR1 DFQATT, CDR2 SNEGSKA (reference sequence). This CDR3 spans 14 amino acids. Using RNA transcripts as the source, TCR beta CDR3 regions were amplified. The primer set for the first-round RT-PCR of the TCR CDR3 was HTBI. One entry per CDR3 protein, called by TCRdb with MiXCR from the multiplex PCR reads. The table shows 450,000 to 500,000 distinct CDR3 sequences, with less than 25% occurring only once. For ophthalmopathy patients, the Clinical Activity Score was at least 3 and the NOSPECS grade at least 4; duration was under 3 months. Fresh peripheral blood, approximately 9.7 ml, was the source of the PBMCs.

The origin of this receptor is a woman aged 70-85 years with Graves' ophthalmopathy. The source material was blood. The chain is built from TRBV20-1 and TRBJ2-5; TRBD2 agrees at 9 bases. As DNA, the CDR3 is TGCAGTGCGAGACCCCTAGCGGGATGGGAGACCCAGTACTTC. It yields the protein CSARPLAGWETQYF.